A single sample is the source of the 2 T cell receptor beta chains below, sequenced in a study of OX40 agonist ivuxolimab in advanced cancers. Clones were read by immunoSEQ multiplex PCR, and TCRdb kept only the in-frame ones, dropping some. The sample consists of 60,000 to 75,000 clones, 87% of them appearing once. The input for sequencing was CD4+ or CD8+ T cells sorted from blood, taken in a trial of the OX40 agonist ivuxolimab. These receptors were taken from an adult with an advanced solid tumor such as melanoma, head and neck, liver or kidney cancer.

This clone was seen more than once but under ten times. The sample has other DNA sequences that encode this CDR3 too. In DNA, the CDR3 is TGCGCCAGCAGCTTATTAGGTACCTACGAGCAGTACTTC. This translates into CASSLLGTYEQYF. This chain uses TRBV5-1 with TRBJ2-7; D gene ambiguous. Germline loops: CDR1 SGHRS, CDR2 YFSETQ. The CDR3 contains 13 residues. V lost 2 bases and J 2 bases, leaving 8 bases between the germline ends.

CDR3 nucleotide sequence: TGTGCCAGCAGCTTGGCAGGGGGGAGGCAGATTAATGAGCAGTTCTTC. It is translated as CASSLAGGRQINEQFF. The chain employs TRBV5-4 and TRBJ2-1; D possibly corresponds to TRBD1 (7 bases). CDR3 length: 16 amino acids. V was shortened by 0 bases and J by 7 bases, with 17 bases between the two germline ends. Per the germline V gene, CDR1 is SGHNT and CDR2 is YYREEE (reference sequence).